This is a list of T cell receptor beta chains from one sample in a study of cytomegalovirus exposure and HLA in healthy donors. Profiled with immunoSEQ multiplex PCR; TCRdb holds only in-frame clones, not every one. The sample yields 100,000 to 150,000 clones, around 72% seen once. The material sequenced was PBMCs. Receptors were obtained from a human donor in good health. CDR3s include the opening cysteine and the closing phenylalanine or tryptophan. A D gene is named only where the DNA matches it firmly. The size entry is marked missing in some rows and otherwise reads once, few, many or a size class.

J,length,size,V,D,CDR3,DNA
TRBJ1-2,14,.,TRBV6-5,.,CASSYSTRNYGYTF,TGTGCCAGCAGTTACTCGACACGGAACTATGGCTACACCTTC
TRBJ2-7,14,.,TRBV6-1,.,CATSTRGGTYEQYF,TGTGCCACCTCTACCCGAGGGGGAACCTACGAGCAGTACTTC
TRBJ2-7,15,few,TRBV9,.,CASSVGLEYSYEQYF,TGTGCCAGCAGCGTTGGACTTGAGTACTCCTACGAGCAGTACTTC
TRBJ2-3,12,.,TRBV2,.,CASGGSYRPQYF,TGTGCCAGCGGGGGGTCTTATAGGCCGCAGTATTTT
TRBJ1-5,16,once,TRBV6-6,TRBD1,CASSYRDRGSNQPQHF,TGTGCCAGCAGCTACCGGGACAGGGGAAGCAATCAGCCCCAGCATTTT
TRBJ2-4,15,.,TRBV19,TRBD1,CASSTYRDRKNIQYF,TGTGCCAGTAGTACATACCGGGACAGAAAAAACATTCAGTACTTC
TRBJ2-1,16,once,TRBV9,TRBD2,CASSRRLAGGANEQFF,TGTGCCAGCAGCCGACGACTAGCGGGAGGAGCCAATGAGCAGTTCTTC
TRBJ2-7,15,.,TRBV10-2,TRBD1,CASTKDRGSSYEQYF,TGCGCCAGCACCAAGGACAGGGGGAGCTCCTACGAGCAGTACTTC
TRBJ2-1,15,once,TRBV11-3,.,CASSLDRVGVGEQFF,TGTGCCAGCAGCTTAGATCGAGTCGGGGTGGGTGAGCAGTTCTTC
TRBJ2-3,14,.,TRBV7-2,.,CASSSPGLPRPQYF,TGTGCCAGCAGCTCGCCGGGACTCCCTCGTCCGCAGTATTTT
TRBJ2-2,15,.,TRBV5-4,.,CASSRRGQRSGELFF,TGTGCCAGCAGCCGGCGGGGACAGAGGTCCGGGGAGCTGTTTTTT
TRBJ2-5,15,.,TRBV7-9,.,CASSPEVGTKETQYF,TGTGCCAGCAGCCCTGAGGTCGGGACAAAAGAGACCCAGTACTTC
TRBJ2-7,14,few,TRBV19,.,CASRRTGGAYEQYF,TGTGCCAGTAGAAGGACTGGAGGAGCGTACGAGCAGTACTTC
TRBJ2-3,14,.,TRBV2,.,CASSDLPSTDTQYF,TGTGCCAGCAGTGATCTTCCGAGCACAGATACGCAGTATTTT
TRBJ2-7,15,.,TRBV10-3,.,CAISESGGWGQEQYF,TGTGCCATCAGTGAGTCGGGTGGGTGGGGGCAAGAGCAGTACTTC
TRBJ2-1,14,.,TRBV7-2,TRBD1,CASSKDRALDEQFF,TGTGCCAGCAGCAAAGACAGGGCCCTCGATGAGCAGTTCTTC
TRBJ2-7,12,.,TRBV12-5,.,CASGLPNYEQYF,TGTGCTAGTGGTTTGCCAAACTACGAGCAGTACTTC
TRBJ1-5,14,.,TRBV6-6,.,CASSSPGYGQPQHF,TGTGCCAGCAGTTCGCCAGGGTATGGTCAGCCCCAGCATTTT
TRBJ2-4,11,.,TRBV29-1,.,CSVVRGNIQYF,TGCAGCGTTGTAAGGGGTAACATTCAGTACTTC
TRBJ1-6,16,once,TRBV7-9,.,CASSSTQQGYNSPLHF,TGTGCCAGCAGCTCTACACAACAGGGTTATAATTCACCCCTCCACTTT
TRBJ1-6,15,.,TRBV5-8,TRBD1,CASSLLDRVDSPLHF,TGTGCCAGCAGCTTGCTGGACAGGGTAGATTCACCCCTCCACTTT
TRBJ2-7,15,.,TRBV30,TRBD2,CAWRPPREGSYEQYF,TGTGCCTGGCGCCCCCCTCGGGAGGGGTCCTACGAGCAGTACTTC
TRBJ1-4,13,.,TRBV28,.,CASRGLSYEKLFF,TGTGCCAGCAGGGGACTCAGTTATGAAAAACTGTTTTTT
TRBJ2-7,16,.,TRBV4-2,.,CASSQDDSGYSYEQYF,TGTGCCAGCAGCCAAGATGATTCAGGGTACTCCTACGAGCAGTACTTC
TRBJ1-4,16,.,TRBV7-9,.,CSSSKDGGLANEKLFF,TGTTCCAGCAGCAAAGACGGGGGTTTGGCTAATGAAAAACTGTTTTTT
TRBJ2-3,17,few,TRBV7-9,TRBD2,CASSFPSSGASTDTQYF,TGTGCCAGCAGCTTCCCATCTAGCGGGGCCAGCACAGATACGCAGTATTTT
TRBJ2-5,17,.,TRBV4-1,TRBD2,CASSQFGLAGEEETQYF,TGCGCCAGCAGCCAGTTCGGACTAGCGGGAGAGGAAGAGACCCAGTACTTC